This is a list of T cell receptor beta chains from one sample in a study of blood T cell repertoires in COVID-19. Some clones are missing from TCRdb's copy, which holds only in-frame ones; the method was immunoSEQ multiplex PCR. The sample records 90,000 to 100,000 clones, 75% to 90% being singletons. Material for sequencing was peripheral blood. The receptor source for this set is a man older than 75 with acute or convalescent COVID-19. Both conserved end residues are part of each CDR3. The D gene is left open where the match is weak. Size is omitted from some rows. Given values are once, few, many or a class for expanded clones.

clone_size	d_call	v_call	j_call	cdr3_aa	cdr3_nt
NA	TRBD1	TRBV28	TRBJ1-3	CASSSGQGVGNTIYF	TGTGCCAGCAGTTCCGGTCAGGGGGTAGGAAACACCATATATTTT
NA	NA	TRBV6-5	TRBJ2-1	CASGPDLAGVNEQFF	TGTGCCAGCGGGCCCGACCTAGCAGGGGTGAATGAGCAGTTCTTC
NA	NA	TRBV9	TRBJ2-1	CASSVAPQDEQFF	TGTGCCAGCAGCGTAGCTCCCCAGGATGAGCAGTTCTTC
NA	TRBD2	TRBV5-6	TRBJ2-3	CASSFGLAADTQYF	TGTGCCAGCAGCTTTGGACTAGCAGCGGATACGCAGTATTTT
NA	NA	TRBV29-1	TRBJ1-2	CSVVQGRGYTF	TGCAGCGTGGTTCAGGGTCGCGGCTACACCTTC
NA	TRBD2	TRBV11-3	TRBJ2-3	CASSLVLASGGTDTQYF	TGTGCCAGCAGCTTAGTCCTGGCTAGCGGGGGCACAGATACGCAGTATTTT
NA	TRBD1	TRBV5-1	TRBJ1-1	CASSLAGDRQRPAFF	TGCGCCAGCAGCTTGGCGGGGGACAGGCAGAGGCCCGCTTTCTTT
NA	NA	TRBV29-1	TRBJ2-5	CSVESAGETQYF	TGCAGCGTTGAGTCGGCGGGGGAGACCCAGTACTTC
NA	NA	TRBV18	TRBJ2-3	CASSPRPQGSDTQYF	TGTGCCAGCTCACCCAGACCACAGGGCTCAGATACGCAGTATTTT
few	TRBD1	TRBV5-1	TRBJ1-4	CASSSMTGSNEKLFF	TGCGCCAGCAGCTCGATGACAGGGAGTAATGAAAAACTGTTTTTT
once	NA	TRBV19	TRBJ2-6	CASSIDSRSGANVLTF	TGTGCCAGTAGTATCGACTCCCGCTCTGGGGCCAACGTCCTGACTTTC
NA	NA	TRBV11-2	TRBJ1-1	CASSISGREAFF	TGTGCCAGCAGTATATCGGGGAGGGAAGCTTTCTTT
NA	NA	TRBV20-1	TRBJ2-7	CSLRDYEQYF	TGCAGCCTACGTGATTACGAGCAGTACTTC
NA	TRBD2	TRBV27	TRBJ2-3	CASNPLSGSWTDTQYF	TGTGCCAGCAACCCCCTCAGCGGGAGTTGGACAGATACGCAGTATTTT
NA	NA	TRBV3-1/TRBV3-2	TRBJ2-1	CASSRIGPSSYNEQFF	TGTGCCAGCAGCCGAATCGGTCCTAGCTCCTACAATGAGCAGTTCTTC
once	TRBD1	TRBV5-1	TRBJ1-1	CASSLGQGAILNTEAFF	TGCGCCAGCAGCTTGGGACAGGGGGCAATCCTTAACACTGAAGCTTTCTTT
NA	TRBD2	TRBV3-1/TRBV3-2	TRBJ2-1	CASSQGSLAGGNEQFF	TGTGCCAGCAGCCAAGGCTCGCTAGCGGGAGGTAATGAGCAGTTCTTC
NA	NA	TRBV30	TRBJ2-7	CAWSNQGRAREQYF	TGTGCCTGGAGTAACCAGGGCCGCGCGCGGGAGCAGTACTTC
NA	TRBD1	TRBV28	TRBJ2-4	CASSMGQGGNIQYF	TGTGCCAGCAGTATGGGACAGGGGGGAAACATTCAGTACTTC
NA	NA	TRBV19	TRBJ2-1	CASSPSPGRQNEQFF	TGTGCCAGTAGTCCTTCCCCGGGGAGACAAAATGAGCAGTTCTTC
NA	NA	TRBV19	TRBJ2-7	CASSMSDSGSYEQYF	TGTGCCAGTAGTATGTCGGACAGTGGATCCTACGAGCAGTACTTC
NA	NA	TRBV5-4	TRBJ2-5	CASSLDQITETQYF	TGTGCCAGCAGCTTGGACCAGATTACAGAGACCCAGTACTTC
NA	TRBD1	TRBV2	TRBJ2-7	CASSEGTGFVSYEQYF	TGTGCCAGCAGTGAAGGGACAGGGTTCGTTTCCTACGAGCAGTACTTC
NA	NA	TRBV7-9	TRBJ1-4	CASSLTGTGSTNEKLFF	TGTGCCAGCAGCTTAACAGGAACCGGATCAACTAATGAAAAACTGTTTTTT
NA	TRBD1	TRBV11-3	TRBJ1-1	CASSPGQGGISEAFF	TGTGCCAGCAGCCCGGGACAGGGCGGTATATCTGAAGCTTTCTTT
NA	NA	TRBV19	TRBJ2-3	CASSIVGAATDTQYF	TGTGCCAGTAGTATAGTAGGGGCAGCAACAGATACGCAGTATTTT
NA	TRBD1	TRBV2	TRBJ1-2	CASRGTGTSYGYTF	TGTGCCAGCAGGGGGACAGGGACTTCTTATGGCTACACCTTC
few	TRBD1	TRBV11-2	TRBJ1-2	CASSSGQVYGYTF	TGTGCCAGCAGCTCGGGACAGGTCTATGGCTACACCTTC
NA	NA	TRBV3-1/TRBV3-2	TRBJ1-2	CASSQDILAYGYTF	TGTGCCAGCAGCCAAGATATCCTGGCCTATGGCTACACCTTC
NA	TRBD2	TRBV19	TRBJ2-1	CASSGTSGSSEQFF	TGTGCCTCCTCCGGGACTAGCGGGAGTTCTGAGCAGTTCTTC
NA	NA	TRBV28	TRBJ1-5	CATLPGPNQPQHF	TGTGCCACCCTACCGGGTCCTAATCAGCCCCAGCATTTT
NA	NA	TRBV15	TRBJ2-1	CATSRDLADYNEQFF	TGTGCCACCAGCAGAGATCTGGCGGACTACAATGAGCAGTTCTTC
once	NA	TRBV28	TRBJ1-1	CASRPPGWEGTEAFF	TGTGCCAGCCGCCCCCCGGGGTGGGAGGGCACTGAAGCTTTCTTT
once	NA	TRBV6-5	TRBJ1-2	CASSYLRGFDGYTF	TGTGCCAGCAGTTACCTTAGGGGTTTTGATGGCTACACCTTC
few	TRBD1	TRBV10-1	TRBJ1-2	CASSEPPRDSRNYGYTF	TGCGCCAGCAGTGAGCCACCCCGGGACAGCAGGAACTATGGCTACACCTTC
NA	NA	TRBV5-1	TRBJ2-1	CASSLGSGGGWSEQFF	TGCGCCAGCAGCCTTGGTTCAGGTGGAGGTTGGAGTGAGCAGTTCTTC
NA	NA	TRBV7-2	TRBJ1-2	CASSFSPRLNYGYTF	TGTGCCAGCAGCTTTTCCCCCAGGTTGAACTATGGCTACACCTTC
NA	NA	TRBV19	TRBJ2-7	CATSSAYEQYF	TGTGCCACCTCGAGTGCGTACGAGCAGTACTTC
NA	NA	TRBV10-3	TRBJ1-3	CAISIIQGVNGNTIYF	TGTGCCATCAGCATCATACAGGGTGTCAACGGAAACACCATATATTTT
NA	NA	TRBV19	TRBJ1-2	CASSIQGMVDYGYTF	TGTGCCAGTAGTATCCAGGGAATGGTTGACTATGGCTACACCTTC
NA	TRBD2	TRBV5-1	TRBJ2-7	CASSLVASGRDKYF	TGCGCCAGCAGCTTGGTGGCTAGCGGGAGGGATAAGTACTTC
NA	TRBD1	TRBV19	TRBJ2-7	CASSIGQGGYEQYF	TGTGCCAGTAGTATCGGACAGGGGGGATACGAGCAGTACTTC
few	NA	TRBV29-1	TRBJ1-2	CSVQVRGGYGYTF	TGCAGCGTTCAAGTAAGGGGAGGCTATGGCTACACCTTC